This TCR beta chain appears in the sequencing data of a study of T cells in Graves' hyperthyroidism and ophthalmopathy. CDR1 is SGHDT and CDR2 is YYEEEE in the germline V gene. CDR3 length equals 17 residues. Trimming took 1 base from V and 0 from J, leaving 13 bases between them. Amplified TCR beta CDR3 regions derived from RNA transcripts. The primer set for the first-round RT-PCR of the TCR CDR3 was HTBI. One entry per CDR3 protein results from TCRdb running MiXCR on the multiplex PCR reads. The repertoire holds 500,000 to 800,000 distinct CDR3 sequences, with about 45% as singletons. Findings of the study overall: Within blood appeared most thyroid clonotypes that had expanded above 0.001.

The sample holds a few counts of this clonotype. The antigen is undetermined. This receptor was obtained from an adult man with Graves' disease, either hyperthyroidism or ophthalmopathy (not recorded which). The genes are TRBV5-6 and TRBJ2-2; D possibly corresponds to TRBD1 (5 bases). Source material: peripheral blood or thyroid tissue (not recorded which). CDR3 in DNA: TGTGCCAGCAGCTTGAACCCGCAGGGTTCGAACACCGGGGAGCTGTTTTTT. This translates into CASSLNPQGSNTGELFF.